Presented here are 17 T cell receptor beta chains from one specimen sequenced in a study of OX40 agonist ivuxolimab in advanced cancers. Sequenced by immunoSEQ multiplex PCR; TCRdb stores in-frame clones only, minus some. The repertoire includes roughly 50,000 clones, approximately 80% of them detected once, and 5.5% to 7% sits in the top ten. This specimen consisted of CD4+ or CD8+ T cells sorted from blood, obtained in a trial of the OX40 agonist ivuxolimab. All receptors derive from an adult with an advanced solid tumor such as melanoma, head and neck, liver or kidney cancer.

The chain couples TRBV11-2 to TRBJ2-7; 12 positions agree with TRBD2. The CDR3 totals 15 residues. Looked up from germline, CDR1 is SGHAT and CDR2 is FQNNGV. Trimming took 5 bases from V and 0 from J; bases not matched to a gene: 2. CDR3 nucleotide sequence: TGTGCCAGCAGCCCGACTAGCGGGAGCTCCTACGAGCAGTACTTC. This codes for CASSPTSGSSYEQYF.

The CDR3 region is CASSYSGLGGAFF. The CDR3 DNA reads TGTGCCAGCAGTTACTCAGGGCTTGGGGGAGCTTTCTTT. V gene TRBV6-5 combines with J gene TRBJ1-1, with a weak D call TRBD1 (5 bases). V lost 0 bases and J 10 bases, leaving 12 bases between the germline ends. The CDR3 consists of 13 residues. Germline CDR1 and CDR2: MNHEY and SVGAGI.

The chain has TRBV10-1 and TRBJ2-5; weak D call: TRBD2 (5 bases). The CDR3 runs to 13 residues. V was trimmed by 6 bases and J by 2 bases, leaving 10 bases between them. Germline CDR1 WNHNN, CDR2 SYGVQD (reference sequence). The CDR3 loop is CASRDRDQETQYF. The CDR3, as DNA: TGCGCCAGCAGAGACCGGGATCAAGAGACCCAGTACTTC.

The chain has TRBV19 and TRBJ2-5, with 7 bases lining up with TRBD1. The CDR3 length is 14 residues. J gave up 6 bases and V 5 bases, and 9 bases lay outside the gene matches. The germline CDR1 and CDR2 sequences are LNHDA and SQIVND (reference sequence). This chain's CDR3 is CASSSGDREKTQYF. As DNA, the CDR3 is TGTGCCAGTAGTTCCGGAGACAGGGAAAAGACCCAGTACTTC.

This chain uses TRBV28 with TRBJ1-4; 10 positions agree with TRBD1. There are 14 residues in the CDR3. Germline V CDR1 and CDR2: MDHEN, SYDVKM. Unmatched junction bases numbered 9, after V lost 4 bases and J lost 13 bases. The CDR3 coding sequence is TGTGCCAGCAGTTGGGGACAGGGGCTAAAGGGACTGTTTTTT. Translated: CASSWGQGLKGLFF.

The gene calls are TRBV7-9 and TRBJ2-3; possibly TRBD1 or TRBD2 for D (5 bases each). The CDR3 is 15 amino acids. Germline CDR1 SEHNR, CDR2 FQNEAQ (reference sequence). The V and J ends lost 3 bases and 1 base respectively, with 11 bases between them. The CDR3 sequence: CASSFRGEGTDTQYF. The CDR3 DNA follows: TGTGCCAGCAGCTTCCGGGGCGAGGGCACAGATACGCAGTATTTT.

The chain uses TRBV7-9 and TRBJ1-5; tentative D call: TRBD1 (6 bases). The CDR3 extends over 13 amino acids. V was pared by 2 bases and J by 5 bases, with 7 bases between. Germline V gives CDR1 SEHNR, CDR2 FQNEAQ (reference sequence). CDR3 sequence (DNA): TGTGCCAGCAGCTTAAGGGGGGATCAGCCCCAGCATTTT. This encodes CASSLRGDQPQHF. The entire variable domain, with the rest obtained from reference TRBV7-9 and TRBJ1-5, is as follows: DTGVSQNPRHKITKRGQNVTFRCDPISEHNRLYWYRQTLGQGPEFLTYFQNEAQLEKSRLLSDRFSAERPKGSFSTLEIQRTEQGDSAMYLCASSLRGDQPQHFGDGTRLSIL.

J is TRBJ2-7 and V is TRBV4-1, with 8 bases matching TRBD1. The germline V gene has CDR1 MGHRA and CDR2 YSYEKL. J lost 5 bases, V lost 0 bases, and 9 bases had no gene match. CDR3 length equals 16 residues. CDR3 in DNA: TGCGCCAGCAGCCAAGACCGGGACAGGTTTATAGACGAGCAGTACTTC. Amino acids: CASSQDRDRFIDEQYF.

This clone was observed a handful of times. V usage is TRBV20-1 and J usage is TRBJ1-1; D gene unclear. Germline loops: CDR1 DFQATT, CDR2 SNEGSKA (reference sequence). The CDR3 runs 10 residues. V lost 1 base and J 11 bases, leaving 8 bases between the germline ends. CDR3 protein: CSARGEAAFF. Written as DNA, the CDR3 is TGCAGTGCTAGAGGTGAAGCGGCTTTCTTT.

This rearrangement joins TRBV19 to TRBJ1-2; TRBD1 aligns across 8 bases. The germline CDR1 and CDR2 sequences are LNHDA and SQIVND (reference sequence). This CDR3 is 12 amino acids long. Trimming removed 8 bases from V and 5 bases from J; junction bases left unmatched: 4. The CDR3 loop is CASQDRGYGYTF. CDR3 bases: TGTGCCAGTCAAGACAGGGGTTATGGCTACACCTTC.

This clone was detected once. The chain is built from TRBV7-2 and TRBJ2-1; a weak D match, TRBD2 (6 bases). Germline CDR1 SGHTA, CDR2 FQGNSA. CDR3 length: 16 residues. Trimming cost V 2 bases and J 2 bases, with 13 bases left between them. CDR3 protein: CASSLLGSPAYNEQFF. CDR3 sequence (DNA): TGTGCCAGCAGCTTACTCGGGAGCCCTGCCTACAATGAGCAGTTCTTC.

The chain joins TRBV18 to TRBJ2-7; unclear D gene. Trimming cost V 5 bases and J 3 bases, with 11 bases left between them. CDR3 length: 13 amino acids. Per germline, CDR1 KGHSH and CDR2 LQKENI. Here the CDR3 DNA reads TGTGCCAGCTCAGGTGGAATAGACTACGAGCAGTACTTC. This codes for CASSGGIDYEQYF.

The chain uses TRBV7-2 and TRBJ1-2; no clear D. CDR1 is SGHTA, CDR2 FQGNSA, per germline. Trimming took 5 bases from V and 4 from J, leaving 14 bases between them. The CDR3 runs 14 residues. The CDR3 loop reads CASSPRRDLYGYTF. The CDR3 coding sequence is TGTGCCAGCAGCCCAAGGAGGGATCTCTATGGCTACACCTTC.

The chain links TRBV28 to TRBJ2-3; D not certain. V was pared by 7 bases and J by 4 bases, with 12 bases between. This CDR3 has 13 amino acids. Germline V gene data show CDR1 as MDHEN and CDR2 as SYDVKM. The DNA of the CDR3 is TGTGCCAGCACCCCTGGGTTGGCAGATACGCAGTATTTT. Translated: CASTPGLADTQYF. The full variable domain, with the rest looked up from reference TRBV28 and TRBJ2-3, is DVKVTQSSRYLVKRTGEKVFLECVQDMDHENMFWYRQDPGLGLRLIYFSYDVKMKEKGDIPEGYSVSREKKERFSLILESASTNQTSMYLCASTPGLADTQYFGPGTRLTVL.

This clone showed up many times. The chain joins TRBV11-2 to TRBJ2-7, with 7 bases fitting TRBD1. CDR1 is SGHAT and CDR2 is FQNNGV in the germline V gene. V was pared by 5 bases and J by 0 bases, with 4 bases of the junction left unmatched. This CDR3 is built from 14 residues. CDR3 in amino acids: CASSLDRDSYEQYF. CDR3 bases: TGTGCCAGCAGCCTTGACAGGGACTCCTACGAGCAGTACTTC.

This rearrangement joins TRBV6-1 to TRBJ2-4, with a weak D call TRBD2 (5 bases). The germline V gene has CDR1 MNHNS and CDR2 SASEGT. This CDR3 contains 15 residues. With 7 bases removed from V and 0 bases from J, the gap between germline ends came to 13 bases. In nucleotides, the CDR3 is TGTGCCAGCACCCAAGGACTCCTAGCCAAAAACATTCAGTACTTC. This sequence encodes CASTQGLLAKNIQYF.

In this sample, this clone turned up once. The rearrangement links TRBV5-1 to TRBJ2-3; 10 nucleotides line up with TRBD2. The CDR3 totals 20 residues. Germline CDR1 and CDR2: SGHRS and YFSETQ. With 2 bases clipped from V and 2 bases from J, the junction kept 17 bases outside the gene matches. CDR3 bases: TGCGCCAGCAGCTTTCTCCTCATGACCAGCGGGAGGGCCTACACAGATACGCAGTATTTT. As protein: CASSFLLMTSGRAYTDTQYF.